This T cell receptor (beta chain) emerged from a study of blood T cells in healthy people across ages. As for this clonotype: Its antigen is as yet unknown.

The V gene's germline CDR1 is SGHVS and CDR2 FQNEAQ. The ends were cut back, 3 bases at V and 4 bases at J, with 15 bases in the middle. The CDR3 is made up of 16 amino acids. Primed by a sample-barcoded 5' primer and a J-beta primer mix, a second PCR proceeded for about 6 to 11 cycles. Each CDR3 protein gets one entry after TCRdb re-called the 5' RACE reads with MiXCR. The sample shows roughly 500,000 distinct CDR3 sequences, 25% to 30% of them seen only once. General study results and limits: Naive T cell percentage and TCR beta diversity correlated strongly.

Every sample gave at least 5 micrograms of total RNA when it was extracted. The receptor was derived from a woman in her sixties or seventies in good health. This sequence joins TRBV7-8 and TRBJ2-2; tentatively, D is TRBD1 (5 bases). Sequencing input: blood. As DNA, the CDR3 is TGTGCCAGCAGCTTGCGGCGACAGCTAGGCACCGGGGAGCTGTTTTTT. It specifies CASSLRRQLGTGELFF.